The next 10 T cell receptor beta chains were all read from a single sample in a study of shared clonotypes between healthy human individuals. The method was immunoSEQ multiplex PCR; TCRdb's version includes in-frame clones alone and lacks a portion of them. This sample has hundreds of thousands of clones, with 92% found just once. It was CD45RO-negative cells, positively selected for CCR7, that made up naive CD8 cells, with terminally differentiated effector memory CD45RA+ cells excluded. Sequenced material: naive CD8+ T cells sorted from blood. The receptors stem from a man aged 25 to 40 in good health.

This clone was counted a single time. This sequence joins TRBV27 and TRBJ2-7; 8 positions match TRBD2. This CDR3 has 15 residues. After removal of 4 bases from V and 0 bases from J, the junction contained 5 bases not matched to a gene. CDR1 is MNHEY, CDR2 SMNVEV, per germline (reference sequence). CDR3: CASSYAGTSSYEQYF. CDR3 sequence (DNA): TGTGCCAGCAGTTATGCCGGGACTAGCTCCTACGAGCAGTACTTC.

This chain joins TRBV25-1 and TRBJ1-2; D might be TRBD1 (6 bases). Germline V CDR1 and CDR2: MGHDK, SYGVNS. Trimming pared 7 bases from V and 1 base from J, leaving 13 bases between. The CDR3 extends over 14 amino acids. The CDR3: CASTGDTNNYGYTF. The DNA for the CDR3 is TGTGCCAGCACCGGGGACACAAATAACTATGGCTACACCTTC.

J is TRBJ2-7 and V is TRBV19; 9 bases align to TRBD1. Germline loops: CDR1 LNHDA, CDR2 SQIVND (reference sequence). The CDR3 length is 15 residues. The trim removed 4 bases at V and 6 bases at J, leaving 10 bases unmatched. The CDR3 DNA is TGTGCCAGTAGTACGTCCGGGACAGGGTGGAGCGAGCAGTACTTC. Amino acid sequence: CASSTSGTGWSEQYF.

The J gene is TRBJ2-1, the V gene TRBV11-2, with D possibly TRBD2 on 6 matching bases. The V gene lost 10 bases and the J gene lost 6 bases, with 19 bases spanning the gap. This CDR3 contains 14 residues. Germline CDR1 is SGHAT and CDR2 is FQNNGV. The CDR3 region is CAIAISGALNEQFF. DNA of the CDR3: TGTGCCATCGCCATTAGCGGAGCCCTCAATGAGCAGTTCTTC.

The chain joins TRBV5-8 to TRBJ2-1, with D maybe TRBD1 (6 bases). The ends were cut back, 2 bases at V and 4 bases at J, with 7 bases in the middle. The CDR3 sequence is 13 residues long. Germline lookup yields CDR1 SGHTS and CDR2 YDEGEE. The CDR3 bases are TGTGCCAGCAGCTTCGGACAGTACAATGAGCAGTTCTTC. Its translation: CASSFGQYNEQFF.

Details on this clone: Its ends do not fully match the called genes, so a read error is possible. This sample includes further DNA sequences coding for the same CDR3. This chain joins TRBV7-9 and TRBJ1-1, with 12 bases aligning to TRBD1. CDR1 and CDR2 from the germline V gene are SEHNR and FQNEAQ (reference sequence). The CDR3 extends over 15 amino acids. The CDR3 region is CASSFGTGGPTEAFF. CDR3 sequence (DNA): TGTGCCAGCAGCTTCGGGACAGGGGGCCCCACTGAAGCTTTTTTT.

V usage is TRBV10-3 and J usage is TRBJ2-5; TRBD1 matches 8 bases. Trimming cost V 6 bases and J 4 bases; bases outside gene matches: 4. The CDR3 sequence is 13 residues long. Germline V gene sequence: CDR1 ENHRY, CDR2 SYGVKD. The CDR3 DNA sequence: TGTGCCATCAGGGATGACAGGGGAGAGACCCAGTACTTC. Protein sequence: CAIRDDRGETQYF.

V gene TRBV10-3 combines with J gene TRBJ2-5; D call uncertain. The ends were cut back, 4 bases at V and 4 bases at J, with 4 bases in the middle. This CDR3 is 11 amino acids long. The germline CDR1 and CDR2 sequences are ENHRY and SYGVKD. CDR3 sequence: CAISVGETQYF. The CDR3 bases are TGTGCCATCAGTGTCGGAGAGACCCAGTACTTC.

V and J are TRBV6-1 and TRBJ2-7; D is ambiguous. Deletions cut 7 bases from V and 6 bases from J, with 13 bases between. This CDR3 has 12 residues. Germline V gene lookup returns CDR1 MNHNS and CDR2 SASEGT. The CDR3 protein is CASTPDVSEQYF. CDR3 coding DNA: TGTGCCAGCACCCCGGACGTAAGCGAGCAGTACTTC.

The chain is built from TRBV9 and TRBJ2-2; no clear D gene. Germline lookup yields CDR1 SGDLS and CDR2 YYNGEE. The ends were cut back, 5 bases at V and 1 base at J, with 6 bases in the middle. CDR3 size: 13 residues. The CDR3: CASSALNTGELFF. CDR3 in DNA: TGTGCCAGCAGTGCCCTGAACACCGGGGAGCTGTTTTTT.